The present TCR beta chain was sequenced within a study of human T cells and chemical hapten exposure (dated by TCRdb to the early 2020s). At the level of the whole study: For sensitization, 2% DPC in acetone was applied to an approximately 2 cm by approximately 2 cm area of upper inner arm skin. The patient cohort, mostly female, included alopecia areata with under or over 50% scalp involvement, alopecia totalis and alopecia universalis. For TCR sequencing, blood came from 25 to 35 alopecia patients at anywhere from one to four time points (pre-sensitization, 2, 6 and 24 weeks). Patch tests used Finn chambers with 0.01% DPC on the upper back, scored after 6 days by International Contact Dermatitis Research Group standards. Blood samples were taken from patients before sensitization (week 0) and at 2, 6 and about 24 weeks after DPC sensitization. Throughout the roughly 26-week study period, patients were also given weekly therapeutic DPC doses on the scalp. Peripheral blood TCR repertoire changes were tracked in vivo in alopecia patients during primary and secondary sensitization to the hapten diphenylcyclopropenone (DPC). Libraries were pooled for sequencing, and variation in per-sample TCR yields was attributed mainly to small differences in library volumes within the pool.

Libraries came from RACE. Sequencing relied on a NextSeq 500. Library preparation attached unique molecular identifiers to individual cDNA molecules for quantitative, reproducible TCR counting. From each blood RNA sample, both TCR alpha and TCR beta chains were sequenced. The authors' pipeline ran thus. A median of roughly 98,000 TCRs per sample was observed, with a range of roughly 20,000 to 700,000. V, J and CDR3 annotation of the TCR reads was performed with the Decombinator software suite. For the PS versus PT1 abundance plots, all samples were subsampled to the same number of TCRs (28,000). TCRs were defined as expanded if absent before sensitization and observed at least eight times at the 2-week time point. The raw public data were reprocessed by TCRdb itself: fastp quality trimming at Q25, MiXCR clonotype calling, in-frame beta chains only. Entries that share a CDR3 protein sequence are merged under the most common genes and DNA. It is TCRdb's table, rather than the study itself, that gives the V and J calls and clone size. Across this sample there are more than 60,000 distinct CDR3 sequences, with 10% seen only once. The biggest ten clones account for about 6.6% of the sample.

This clonotype was detected ten times or more. It has no known antigen specificity. Base qualities are not recorded, but no much larger clone differs from it by a single base. The time point label on this specimen signifies: patch test 2, 6 weeks after DPC sensitization. The meaning of the sample's treatment or condition label: therapeutic diphenylcyclopropenone sensitization with weekly scalp DPC. At each patch-test visit, blood was drawn before the patch test was applied. To be eligible, patients had to be aged 18 to 70, diagnosed with alopecia and judged suitable for DPC therapy, while pregnant patients were excluded. Total RNA was isolated from unfractionated whole blood collected in Tempus Blood RNA tubes. Study-wide conclusions, independent of this receptor: Repeated subsampling changed both the strength of the expansion versus patch-test correlation and the threshold at which the correlation became significant. Compared with pre-sensitization or healthy control sets, expanded TCRs formed significantly more large CDR3 similarity clusters, which is consistent with antigen-driven responses. The number of TCRs above 1 in 1000 frequency did not change with DPC sensitization; there was no evidence of global repertoire structure alterations. Because all patients had alopecia, a presumed autoimmune disease, the immune response of the patients might differ from that of healthy individuals. Patch test score was positively correlated with the number of PT1 expanded TCRs, with significance at thresholds 8, 16 and 32 but not at 4.

The source was whole blood, collected in connection with sensitization to the hapten diphenylcyclopropenone (DPC). This clonotype was sampled from a woman aged 45-65 years with alopecia areata. Some clones in this sample may be carry-over from other donors' samples.

The CDR3 reads CASSVTGNNSPLHF. The DNA is as follows: TGTGCCAGCAGCGTTACAGGGAATAATTCACCCCTCCACTTT. This receptor chain uses TRBV9 and TRBJ1-6; TRBD1 is a weak D gene call, 6 bases matching. CDR1 and CDR2, per the germline V gene, are SGDLS and YYNGEE. The CDR3 starts with the cysteine, ends with the phenylalanine, and has 14 residues. Only CDR3 DNA remains: 42 bases, in frame from the first base. V loses 2 bases, J loses 5 bases, and the germline ends lie 8 bases apart. Outside the CDR3, residues come from the reference TRBV9 and TRBJ1-6 proteins, so the full variable domain is: DSGVTQTPKHLITATGQRVTLRCSPRSGDLSVYWYQQSLDQGLQFLIQYYNGEERAKGNILERFSAQQFPDLHSELNLSSLELGDSALYFCASSVTGNNSPLHFGNGTRLTVT.